The sequence of this TCR beta chain was determined in a study of blood T cell repertoires in COVID-19. Germline V gives CDR1 SGHRS, CDR2 YFSETQ. This CDR3 contains 16 residues. Deletions cut 0 bases from V and 7 bases from J, with 16 bases between. The table came from immunoSEQ multiplex PCR; TCRdb's copy has only in-frame clones and leaves some out. The table includes 150,000 to 200,000 clones, around 90% detected once. The sequencing input was PBMCs or T cells enriched from blood (not recorded which). The chain has TRBV5-1 and TRBJ1-4; D possibly corresponds to TRBD1 (5 bases). This sequence originates from a woman between 18 and 30 years old who had recovered from COVID-19. The CDR3 region is CASSLAGSLGGEKLFF. The CDR3 DNA sequence: TGCGCCAGCAGCTTGGCGGGTTCTCTGGGGGGTGAAAAACTGTTTTTT.